These 24 T cell receptor beta chains were all obtained from the same sample, sequenced in a study of blood T cell repertoires in COVID-19. Only in-frame clones appear in the TCRdb table, and some are missing; sequencing was by immunoSEQ multiplex PCR. This table has 300,000 to 500,000 clones, approximately 85% appearing once. The sequenced sample was PBMCs or T cells enriched from blood (not recorded which). The source is a woman aged 40 to 50 with acute COVID-19.

The chain joins TRBV5-1 to TRBJ2-2; no reliable D call. Trimming left V 6 bases short and J 7 bases short, with 16 bases between. CDR1 and CDR2 from the germline V gene are SGHRS and YFSETQ. This CDR3 is built from 14 residues. DNA for the CDR3: TGCGCCAGCATGTTGGCAGGCCCGAGCGGGGAGCTGTTTTTT. It is translated as CASMLAGPSGELFF.

This chain joins TRBV7-9 and TRBJ1-4; TRBD1 matches 7 bases. Germline CDR1 and CDR2: SEHNR and FQNEAQ (reference sequence). J gave up 7 bases and V 4 bases, and 6 bases lay outside the gene matches. The CDR3 totals 14 residues. CDR3 loop: CASSYGAGGEKLFF. The DNA of the CDR3 is TGTGCCAGCAGCTACGGGGCAGGGGGTGAAAAACTGTTTTTT.

The rearrangement links TRBV29-1 to TRBJ1-1, with D tentatively TRBD1 (6 bases). The ends were cut back, 3 bases at V and 0 bases at J, with 17 bases in the middle. Germline V gene lookup returns CDR1 SQVTM and CDR2 ANQGSEA. The CDR3 length is 16 residues. CDR3 amino acids: CSVDGAPGQLNTEAFF. DNA of the CDR3: TGCAGCGTTGACGGCGCCCCGGGACAATTGAACACTGAAGCTTTCTTT.

The chain carries TRBV6-5 and TRBJ2-7; D is perhaps TRBD1 (6 bases). V shed 8 bases and J shed 4 bases, with 15 bases lying between them. The CDR3 contains 13 residues. Germline CDR1 is MNHEY and CDR2 is SVGAGI. The CDR3 nucleotides are TGTGCCAGCCTCGCTGGGCAGGGGTACGAGCAGTACTTC. It translates to CASLAGQGYEQYF.

The gene calls are TRBV10-1 and TRBJ1-1; D call uncertain. V lost 4 bases and J lost 4, with 10 bases in between. CDR3 length equals 13 residues. In germline, CDR1 is WNHNN, CDR2 SYGVQD (reference sequence). The CDR3 loop is CASSAGGLTEAFF. The CDR3 DNA follows: TGCGCCAGCAGTGCTGGAGGACTCACTGAAGCTTTCTTT.

Concerning this clone itself: Distinct nucleotide sequences in the sample also encode this CDR3. The rearrangement uses TRBV19 and TRBJ2-7; D is unresolved. This CDR3 spans 13 amino acids. V lost 2 bases, J lost 4 bases, and 9 bases lay in between. Germline assignment: CDR1 LNHDA and CDR2 SQIVND (reference sequence). The CDR3 DNA reads as TGTGCCAGTAGTATATCGGTATCATACGAGCAGTACTTC. Translating gives CASSISVSYEQYF. The full variable domain, its missing parts supplied by reference TRBV19 and TRBJ2-7, is DGGITQSPKYLFRKEGQNVTLSCEQNLNHDAMYWYRQDPGQGLRLIYYSQIVNDFQKGDIAEGYSVSREKKESFPLTVTSAQKNPTAFYLCASSISVSYEQYFGPGTRLTVT.

The V and J genes are TRBV10-1 and TRBJ1-1; D might be TRBD1 (6 bases). This CDR3 contains 13 residues. The ends were cut back, 6 bases at V and 1 base at J, with 9 bases in the middle. The V gene's germline CDR1 is WNHNN and CDR2 SYGVQD (reference sequence). This chain's CDR3 is CASRGTQNTEAFF. The CDR3 DNA sequence: TGCGCCAGCAGGGGGACACAGAACACTGAAGCTTTCTTT.

The J gene is TRBJ2-6, the V gene TRBV30; TRBD1 agrees at 10 bases. CDR3 length equals 17 residues. Losses at the gene ends were 2 bases for V and 4 bases for J; bases not matched to a gene: 8. The germline V gene encodes CDR1 GTSNPN and CDR2 SVGIG (reference sequence). CDR3 sequence (DNA): TGTGCCTGGAGTACCGGGACAGGGGTCTGGGGGGCCAACGTCCTGACTTTC. This codes for CAWSTGTGVWGANVLTF.

The chain has TRBV5-1 and TRBJ1-6; TRBD1 aligns across 7 bases. CDR1 SGHRS and CDR2 YFSETQ come from the germline V gene. CDR3 length: 14 residues. The V gene end was trimmed by 3 bases and the J gene end by 6 bases; junction bases not matched to a gene: 3. The CDR3: CASSSGQPNSPLHF. CDR3 sequence (DNA): TGCGCCAGCAGCTCGGGACAGCCTAATTCACCCCTCCACTTT.

The gene calls are TRBV7-8 and TRBJ1-3; the D gene is possibly TRBD1 (6 bases). V was pared by 1 base and J by 4 bases, with 17 bases between. The CDR3 length is 17 residues. Germline CDR1 reads SGHVS; CDR2 reads FQNEAQ. The CDR3 region is CASSLGFIGGPGNTIYF. DNA for the CDR3: TGTGCCAGCAGCTTAGGTTTCATCGGGGGGCCGGGAAACACCATATATTTT.

The chain employs TRBV5-6 and TRBJ1-1; maybe TRBD1 (6 bases). CDR1 and CDR2 (germline): SGHDT, YYEEEE. The CDR3 is 13 amino acids. Trimming removed 2 bases at V and 7 bases at J, with 12 bases between. The CDR3 sequence is CASSFGTSDEAFF. Written as DNA, the CDR3 is TGTGCCAGCAGCTTCGGGACATCGGATGAAGCTTTCTTT. Drawing the rest from reference TRBV5-6 and TRBJ1-1, the complete variable domain is DAGVTQSPTHLIKTRGQQVTLRCSPKSGHDTVSWYQQALGQGPQFIFQYYEEEERQRGNFPDRFSGHQFPNYSSELNVNALLLGDSALYLCASSFGTSDEAFFGQGTRLTVV.

The chain joins TRBV18 to TRBJ1-2; the D gene is possibly TRBD1 (6 bases). CDR3 length: 14 amino acids. The V gene's germline CDR1 is KGHSH and CDR2 LQKENI. V lost 3 bases and J 4 bases, leaving 12 bases between the germline ends. The CDR3 region is CASSPNREGYGYTF. For the CDR3, the DNA is TGTGCCAGCTCACCGAACAGGGAGGGCTATGGCTACACCTTC.

This rearrangement joins TRBV24-1 to TRBJ2-5, with D possibly TRBD2 on 6 matching bases. Trimming left V 3 bases short and J 0 bases short, with 7 bases between. From germline, CDR1 is KGHDR and CDR2 SFDVKD. The CDR3 loop spans 14 amino acids. For the CDR3, the DNA is TGTGCCACCAGTGATGGGGACTACCAAGAGACCCAGTACTTC. It is translated as CATSDGDYQETQYF.

This sequence joins TRBV28 and TRBJ1-5, with TRBD1 matching over 8 bases. This CDR3 comprises 13 residues. Germline CDR1 is MDHEN and CDR2 is SYDVKM. V shed 6 bases, J shed 2 bases, and the junction held 0 bases outside the gene matches. CDR3 protein: CASRDRGNQPQHF. The CDR3, as DNA: TGTGCCAGCAGGGACAGGGGCAATCAGCCCCAGCATTTT.

The table lists this clone with a few counts. The rearrangement joins TRBV21-1 to TRBJ1-1. TRBV21-1 is annotated as a pseudogene. The CDR3 has 16 residues. CDR3 in amino acids: CASSKVPSSLNTEAFF. CDR3 coding DNA: TGTGCCAGCAGCAAAGTTCCGTCTTCTTTGAACACTGAAGCTTTCTTT.

The CDR3 nucleotides read TGTGCCAGCAGTTCTGACCGGGACACATCCTCCTACGAGCAGTACTTC. Translating it yields CASSSDRDTSSYEQYF. The V gene is TRBV6-2 or TRBV6-3, the J gene TRBJ2-7; D is possibly TRBD1 (6 bases). Germline V gene data show CDR1 as MNHEY and CDR2 as SVGEGT. The germline V and J ends were trimmed by 4 bases and 0 bases, with 16 bases remaining between them. The CDR3 loop spans 16 amino acids.

The V gene is TRBV2, the J gene TRBJ2-7, with 9 bases lining up with TRBD1. The V and J ends lost 4 bases and 3 bases, in that order; junction bases with no gene match: 4. The CDR3 loop spans 14 amino acids. CDR1 SNHLY and CDR2 FYNNEI come from the germline V gene. CDR3 sequence: CASSGGQGIYEQYF. CDR3 nucleotide sequence: TGTGCCAGCAGTGGGGGACAGGGCATCTACGAGCAGTACTTC.

This chain connects TRBV30 to TRBJ1-1, with D unresolved. The V end was cut by 3 bases, the J end by 5 bases, with 16 bases between. CDR1 and CDR2 (germline): GTSNPN, SVGIG (reference sequence). The CDR3 sequence is 14 residues long. In DNA form, the CDR3 reads TGTGCCTGGAGGTTAGGGAGAGGGTGGACTGAAGCTTTCTTT. It codes for CAWRLGRGWTEAFF.

The chain is built from TRBV19 and TRBJ1-5; D unclear. V was trimmed by 7 bases and J by 4 bases, leaving 8 bases between them. The CDR3 loop spans 12 amino acids. Germline values: CDR1 LNHDA, CDR2 SQIVND (reference sequence). As DNA, the CDR3 is TGTGCCAGTACCCGGGAGAATCAGCCCCAGCATTTT. The encoded protein is CASTRENQPQHF.

The V call is TRBV3-1 (or the pseudogene TRBV3-2), the J call TRBJ2-2; 9 nucleotides line up with TRBD1. The CDR3 spans 16 residues. Germline V lookup: CDR1 LGHDT, CDR2 YNNKEL (reference sequence). Germline trimming cut 3 bases from V and 1 base from J; bases unmatched to any gene: 3. Here the CDR3 reads CASSHYRGQNTGELFF. The CDR3 DNA is TGTGCCAGCAGCCATTACAGGGGGCAGAACACCGGGGAGCTGTTTTTT.

CDR3 amino acids: CASSWELSGEKLFF. The CDR3 DNA is TGTGCCAGCAGCTGGGAACTTTCAGGGGAAAAACTGTTTTTT. This chain connects TRBV7-9 to TRBJ1-4; maybe TRBD1 (5 bases). The CDR3 is 14 residues long. Germline values: CDR1 SEHNR, CDR2 FQNEAQ (reference sequence). Deletions cut 4 bases from V and 8 bases from J, with 14 bases between.

V usage is TRBV29-1 and J usage is TRBJ1-1; 8 positions match TRBD1. This CDR3 contains 12 residues. Germline CDR1 and CDR2: SQVTM and ANQGSEA. V trimming: 7 bases; J trimming: 1 base; junction bases outside the gene matches: 2. The CDR3 DNA is TGCAGCGCCGGACAGGGGAACACTGAAGCTTTCTTT. Translated: CSAGQGNTEAFF.

The CDR3 loop reads CASSSQPGTEETQYF. The DNA for the CDR3 is TGCGCCAGCAGTTCCCAACCGGGGACAGAAGAGACCCAGTACTTC. This chain joins TRBV5-1 and TRBJ2-5, with TRBD1 identical over 7 bases. The V segment lost 5 bases and the J segment 3 bases; nucleotides outside the gene matches: 10. CDR1 is SGHRS, CDR2 YFSETQ, per germline. The CDR3 spans 15 residues.

The V and J genes are TRBV5-1 and TRBJ2-7; tentatively, D is TRBD1 (6 bases). The CDR3 loop spans 16 amino acids. Trimming removed 2 bases from V and 0 bases from J, with 15 bases in between. Germline CDR1 SGHRS, CDR2 YFSETQ. The DNA of the CDR3 is TGCGCCAGCAGCTTAACAGGGATTGGGAGCTCCTACGAGCAGTACTTC. As protein: CASSLTGIGSSYEQYF. Variable domain in full (rest from reference TRBV5-1 and TRBJ2-7): KAGVTQTPRYLIKTRGQQVTLSCSPISGHRSVSWYQQTPGQGLQFLFEYFSETQRNKGNFPGRFSGRQFSNSRSEMNVSTLELGDSALYLCASSLTGIGSSYEQYFGPGTRLTVT.